Below are 20 T cell receptor beta chains sequenced from a single sample in a study of blood T cell repertoires in COVID-19. Produced via immunoSEQ multiplex PCR; TCRdb's table is partial and in-frame only. Among some 180,000 clones listed, roughly 91% were seen once. The specimen sequenced was peripheral blood. Every receptor here comes from a man between 45 and 60 years old who had recovered from COVID-19.

The DNA for the CDR3 is TGTGCCAGCAGCGGACACGGGGCTGAAGCTTTCTTT. It is translated as CASSGHGAEAFF. V usage is TRBV9 and J usage is TRBJ1-1, with D unclear. Trimming took 3 bases from V and 6 from J, leaving 9 bases between them. The CDR3 runs 12 residues. Germline V lookup: CDR1 SGDLS, CDR2 YYNGEE.

The V and J genes are TRBV18 and TRBJ1-2; 8 bases are a match to TRBD1. CDR1 KGHSH and CDR2 LQKENI come from the germline V gene. This CDR3 is built from 13 residues. J lost 7 bases, V lost 2 bases, and 3 bases had no gene match. The CDR3 nucleotides read TGTGCCAGCTCACCAAACCAGGGGGCTGGCTACACCTTC. Encoded protein: CASSPNQGAGYTF.

The CDR3 here is CASRGGQGKEKLFF. In nucleotides, the CDR3 is TGTGCCAGCAGGGGGGGACAGGGGAAAGAAAAACTGTTTTTT. The chain uses TRBV2 and TRBJ1-4; TRBD1 matches at 10 bases. The CDR3 has 14 amino acids. Germline V lookup: CDR1 SNHLY, CDR2 FYNNEI. V dropped 6 bases and J dropped 8; count of bases not matched to a gene: 6.

As concerns this clone: Given a much more abundant clone one base away, this may be a read error. This chain uses TRBV12-3 or TRBV12-4 with TRBJ1-2, with 8 bases identical to TRBD1. The J segment lost 2 bases and the V segment lost 6 bases, leaving 2 bases of the junction unmatched. This CDR3 region has 13 residues. This CDR3 is CASSRTGNYGYTF. CDR3 nucleotides: TGTGCCAGCAGCCGGACAGGGAACTATGGCTACACCTTC.

V usage is TRBV27 and J usage is TRBJ2-1, with 10 bases lining up with TRBD2. This CDR3 contains 15 residues. The V and J ends lost 6 bases and 0 bases, in that order; junction bases with no gene match: 2. CDR1 is MNHEY, CDR2 SMNVEV, per germline (reference sequence). Here the CDR3 reads CASRASGSSYNEQFF. Here the CDR3 DNA reads TGTGCCAGCAGGGCTAGCGGGAGCTCCTACAATGAGCAGTTCTTC.

CDR3 region: CASSLLRGAFF. Written as DNA, the CDR3 is TGTGCCAGCAGCTTATTAAGGGGAGCTTTCTTT. The chain carries TRBV5-6 and TRBJ1-1; the D gene is possibly TRBD1 (5 bases). CDR3 length: 11 residues. The V gene's germline CDR1 is SGHDT and CDR2 YYEEEE. V gave up 2 bases and J gave up 10 bases, with 9 bases separating them.

This clone was seen once. This rearrangement joins TRBV11-3 to TRBJ2-1; TRBD2 agrees at 7 bases. V shed 1 base and J 10 bases; nucleotides not matched to a gene: 4. The CDR3 extends over 13 amino acids. The germline V gene encodes CDR1 SGHNT and CDR2 YENEEA. The CDR3 sequence: CASSLGGGGEQFF. CDR3 nucleotides: TGTGCCAGCAGCTTAGGGGGGGGTGGCGAGCAGTTCTTC.

This chain links TRBV5-1 with TRBJ2-4; maybe TRBD2 (5 bases). Deletions cut 3 bases from V and 5 bases from J, with 9 bases between. The length of the CDR3 is 13 residues. The germline gives CDR1 SGHRS, CDR2 YFSETQ. The CDR3: CASSSGRENIQYF. The CDR3 nucleotides are TGCGCCAGCAGCTCGGGAAGGGAAAACATTCAGTACTTC. The entire variable domain, with the rest obtained from reference TRBV5-1 and TRBJ2-4, is as follows: KAGVTQTPRYLIKTRGQQVTLSCSPISGHRSVSWYQQTPGQGLQFLFEYFSETQRNKGNFPGRFSGRQFSNSRSEMNVSTLELGDSALYLCASSSGRENIQYFGAGTRLSVL.

The gene calls are TRBV19 and TRBJ2-1, with 9 bases identical to TRBD2. Trimming at V came to 3 bases and at J to 10 bases, leaving 1 base not matched to a gene. The CDR3 runs 12 residues. Germline V gene lookup returns CDR1 LNHDA and CDR2 SQIVND (reference sequence). CDR3 protein: CASSILAGEQFF. CDR3 in DNA: TGTGCCAGTAGTATTCTAGCGGGAGAGCAGTTCTTC.

V is TRBV24-1 and J is TRBJ2-6, with TRBD1 as a possible D gene (6 bases). V dropped 2 bases and J dropped 0 bases, with 13 bases sitting between them. CDR1 and CDR2 (germline): KGHDR, SFDVKD. The CDR3 contains 18 residues. CDR3 DNA sequence: TGTGCCACCAGTGATTCCGGACAGAAGGGCTCTGGGGCCAACGTCCTGACTTTC. Residues: CATSDSGQKGSGANVLTF.

The CDR3 spells CASRLHRGNTEAFF. CDR3 bases: TGTGCCAGCAGATTACACAGGGGGAACACTGAAGCTTTCTTT. This chain connects TRBV21-1 to TRBJ1-1; the table's D call, TRBD1, has no DNA check behind it. TRBV21-1 is a pseudogene. The CDR3 is 14 amino acids.

The rearrangement joins TRBV7-2 to TRBJ1-2, with D possibly TRBD1 on 5 matching bases. The CDR3 covers 15 residues. Trimming left V 1 base short and J 2 bases short, with 11 bases between. Per germline, CDR1 SGHTA and CDR2 FQGNSA. This CDR3 is CASSLEGRANYGYTF. The CDR3 coding sequence is TGTGCCAGCAGCTTAGAAGGCAGGGCCAACTATGGCTACACCTTC.

The chain links TRBV3-1 (or the pseudogene TRBV3-2) to TRBJ1-2, with a tentative D call TRBD1 (6 bases). Germline CDR1 LGHDT, CDR2 YNNKEL (reference sequence). Between the trimmed V and J ends, which lost 2 bases and 13 bases, there was a span of 17 bases. The CDR3 has 13 residues. The DNA of the CDR3 is TGTGCCAGCAGCCAACCAGCAGGGGCAGGAGTCACCTTC. It encodes CASSQPAGAGVTF.

This chain links TRBV7-2 with TRBJ2-5, with D possibly being TRBD2 (6 bases). Germline CDR1 reads SGHTA; CDR2 reads FQGNSA. The CDR3 consists of 17 residues. Trimming took 0 bases from V and 3 from J, leaving 17 bases between them. The CDR3 here is CASSLAGGPPYKETQYF. In DNA, the CDR3 is TGTGCCAGCAGCTTAGCGGGGGGACCACCGTACAAAGAGACCCAGTACTTC.

The chain employs TRBV6-1 and TRBJ2-1; TRBD1 is a possible D gene (5 bases). The CDR3 sequence is 14 residues long. The germline gives CDR1 MNHNS, CDR2 SASEGT. V shed 2 bases and J shed 4 bases, with 9 bases lying between them. The DNA for the CDR3 is TGTGCCAGCAGTGAATTACAGGAATACAATGAGCAGTTCTTC. Translated, it gives CASSELQEYNEQFF.

The gene calls are TRBV6-5 and TRBJ1-3; TRBD1 agrees at 8 bases. CDR1 MNHEY and CDR2 SVGAGI come from the germline V gene. This CDR3 region has 13 residues. V lost 6 bases, J lost 6 bases, and 4 bases stayed unmatched. Written as DNA, the CDR3 is TGTGCCAGCAGGCAGGGGGCAGAAAACACCATATATTTT. This translates into CASRQGAENTIYF.

This clone was recorded once. The chain carries TRBV7-6 and TRBJ2-7; possible D gene TRBD2, 7 bases. This CDR3 comprises 14 residues. The V gene's germline CDR1 is SGHVS and CDR2 FNYEAQ. The ends were cut back, 0 bases at V and 7 bases at J, with 13 bases in the middle. CDR3 sequence (DNA): TGTGCCAGCAGCTTAGCGGTAGAGGGGGGGGAGCAGTACTTC. Amino acids: CASSLAVEGGEQYF.

J is TRBJ2-7 and V is TRBV7-9; D unresolved. CDR1 is SEHNR, CDR2 FQNEAQ, per germline (reference sequence). The germline V and J ends were trimmed by 1 base and 2 bases, with 6 bases remaining between them. This CDR3 comprises 13 residues. CDR3 region: CASSLEQPYEQYF. CDR3 DNA sequence: TGTGCCAGCAGCTTAGAACAGCCCTACGAGCAGTACTTC.

V gene TRBV7-3 combines with J gene TRBJ2-1, with D possibly matching TRBD1 (5 bases). This CDR3 contains 13 residues. Trimming took 4 bases from V and 4 from J, leaving 8 bases between them. Germline values: CDR1 SGHTA, CDR2 FQGTGA. CDR3 region: CASSSQGYNEQFF. The CDR3 nucleotides read TGTGCCAGCAGCTCCCAGGGTTACAATGAGCAGTTCTTC.

The chain carries TRBV18 and TRBJ2-3, with 9 bases aligning to TRBD1. Germline-derived CDR1 and CDR2 are KGHSH and LQKENI. The CDR3 totals 15 residues. The ends lost 2 bases at V and 6 bases at J; junction bases unmatched: 6. CDR3 bases: TGTGCCAGCTCACCAGGAGGACAGGGGAGGGATACGCAGTATTTT. Amino acids: CASSPGGQGRDTQYF.